Following are 13 T cell receptor beta chains from one sample sequenced in a study of blood T cell repertoires in COVID-19. Sequencing used immunoSEQ multiplex PCR; TCRdb keeps in-frame clones, though not all of them. The sample lists about 360,000 clones; about 87% were seen once. Input material: PBMCs or T cells enriched from blood (not recorded which). These receptors all stem from a man aged 30-40 years who had recovered from COVID-19.

The chain combines TRBV7-2 with TRBJ2-7; no clear D. CDR1 and CDR2 from the germline V gene are SGHTA and FQGNSA. The CDR3 is 12 residues long. CDR3 bases: TGTGCAACCCACAACCCCCCCTACGAGCAGTACTTC. It codes for CATHNPPYEQYF.

The chain carries TRBV27 and TRBJ2-7; 10 positions match TRBD2. This CDR3 is 16 amino acids long. Per germline, CDR1 MNHEY and CDR2 SMNVEV (reference sequence). Trimming at V came to 1 base and at J to 2 bases, leaving 5 bases not matched to a gene. CDR3 sequence reads: CASSLLTSGLPYEQYF. The CDR3 region has the DNA TGTGCCAGCAGTTTATTGACTAGCGGGTTGCCCTACGAGCAGTACTTC.

CDR3 loop: CASSQVLTAGGISSYEQYF. The DNA of the CDR3 is TGCGCCAGCAGCCAAGTTTTGACGGCAGGGGGGATTAGTTCCTACGAGCAGTACTTC. The chain combines TRBV4-3 with TRBJ2-7; TRBD1 is a possible D gene (7 bases). Germline V lookup: CDR1 LGHNA, CDR2 YSLEER. V was trimmed by 1 base and J by 1 base, leaving 23 bases between them. The CDR3 sequence is 19 residues long.

This sequence joins TRBV5-1 and TRBJ1-6; 7 nucleotides match TRBD1. Germline V gives CDR1 SGHRS, CDR2 YFSETQ. The CDR3 is made up of 17 amino acids. With V trimmed by 4 bases and J by 10 bases, 17 bases remained unmatched. Written as DNA, the CDR3 is TGCGCCAGCAGCCCCCTAGCTGGGACAGCCAGAGGCTCACCCCTCCACTTT. Translating gives CASSPLAGTARGSPLHF.

V and J are TRBV27 and TRBJ2-2, with 8 bases matching TRBD1. V gave up 5 bases and J gave up 2 bases; unmatched junction bases: 1. Germline V gene data show CDR1 as MNHEY and CDR2 as SMNVEV (reference sequence). CDR3 length: 14 amino acids. CDR3 region: CASSGTGNTGELFF. The CDR3 nucleotides read TGTGCCAGCAGTGGGACAGGCAACACCGGGGAGCTGTTTTTT.

A few counts support this clone. This rearrangement joins TRBV12-3 or TRBV12-4 to TRBJ2-1; possible D gene TRBD1, 6 bases. V was cut by 6 bases and J by 5 bases, with 11 bases left in between. The CDR3 contains 13 residues. Here the CDR3 DNA reads TGTGCCAGCAGCCTCGGACAGAACAATGAGCAGTTCTTC. It codes for CASSLGQNNEQFF.

For the CDR3, the DNA is TGTGCCAGCAGTCCGGGACAGGGTGCTGGAAACACCATATATTTT. This translates into CASSPGQGAGNTIYF. V and J are TRBV28 and TRBJ1-3; 9 bases fit TRBD1. The J segment lost 2 bases and the V segment lost 5 bases, leaving 4 bases of the junction unmatched. The CDR3 loop spans 15 amino acids. Germline V gene sequence: CDR1 MDHEN, CDR2 SYDVKM.

The chain uses TRBV10-3 and TRBJ1-5, with TRBD1 identical over 9 bases. Looked up from germline, CDR1 is ENHRY and CDR2 is SYGVKD. V lost 2 bases to trimming and J lost 7 bases; unmatched junction nucleotides: 9. This CDR3 comprises 16 residues. The CDR3 bases are TGTGCCATCAGTGAGGGGGACAGGGTATTGGGGCAGCCCCAGCATTTT. It yields the protein CAISEGDRVLGQPQHF.

This clone appeared once. This chain connects TRBV6-6 to TRBJ1-2; 8 positions agree with TRBD1. V lost 6 bases to trimming and J lost 4 bases; unmatched junction nucleotides: 4. CDR3 length equals 13 residues. Germline CDR1 is MNHNY and CDR2 is SVGAGI (reference sequence). The CDR3 loop reads CASRSGTGYGYTF. In DNA form, the CDR3 reads TGTGCCAGCAGGTCCGGGACAGGCTATGGCTACACCTTC.

Written as DNA, the CDR3 is TGCGCCAGCAGACAGGACAGGGGCGGCACTGAAGCTTTCTTT. Protein: CASRQDRGGTEAFF. The chain uses TRBV10-1 and TRBJ1-1, with TRBD1 identical over 9 bases. With V trimmed by 6 bases and J by 4 bases, 6 bases remained unmatched. Germline lookup yields CDR1 WNHNN and CDR2 SYGVQD (reference sequence). This CDR3 has 14 residues.

CDR3 sequence (DNA): TGTGCCAGCTCACCCCAGGGGAAGGGGTACGAGCAGTACTTC. This translates into CASSPQGKGYEQYF. The chain links TRBV18 to TRBJ2-7, with D perhaps TRBD1 (6 bases). This CDR3 is built from 14 residues. The ends were cut back, 3 bases at V and 4 bases at J, with 13 bases in the middle. CDR1 and CDR2 (germline): KGHSH, LQKENI.

This clone occurred once. J is TRBJ2-3 and V is TRBV7-3; tentatively, D is TRBD2 (7 bases). Trimming removed 0 bases from V and 4 bases from J, with 20 bases in between. The CDR3 runs 18 residues. Germline values: CDR1 SGHTA, CDR2 FQGTGA. The CDR3 region is CASSLTSNGGGPADTQYF. The CDR3 nucleotides are TGTGCCAGCAGCTTAACGTCTAATGGCGGGGGCCCGGCAGATACGCAGTATTTT.

The CDR3 DNA reads as TGTGCCAGCAGATTGACAGGGGATGGCTCTGGAAACACCATATATTTT. It is translated as CASRLTGDGSGNTIYF. This chain uses TRBV5-6 with TRBJ1-3, with 8 bases lining up with TRBD1. Germline loops: CDR1 SGHDT, CDR2 YYEEEE. Losses at the gene ends were 5 bases for V and 0 bases for J; bases not matched to a gene: 7. The length of the CDR3 is 16 residues. The whole variable domain, remainder taken from reference TRBV5-6 and TRBJ1-3, is DAGVTQSPTHLIKTRGQQVTLRCSPKSGHDTVSWYQQALGQGPQFIFQYYEEEERQRGNFPDRFSGHQFPNYSSELNVNALLLGDSALYLCASRLTGDGSGNTIYFGEGSWLTVV.